This T cell receptor (beta chain) was captured in a study of cytomegalovirus exposure and HLA in healthy donors. The assay was immunoSEQ multiplex PCR, and TCRdb's table has in-frame clones only and misses some. The table lists around 95,000 clones, 85% of them singletons. Sequencing was done on a sample of PBMCs. The clonotype was recovered from a man younger than 35 in good health and CMV-seropositive.

The CDR3 is CSVGSPRGSSYNEQFF. CDR3 coding DNA: TGCAGCGTTGGTTCCCCGCGCGGGAGCTCCTACAATGAGCAGTTCTTC. The rearrangement joins TRBV29-1 to TRBJ2-1, with TRBD2 identical over 7 bases. CDR1 and CDR2 from the germline V gene are SQVTM and ANQGSEA. The junction had 9 bases not matched to a gene; V was cut back by 4 bases and J by 0 bases. This CDR3 is built from 16 residues.